Below, 31 T cell receptor beta chains from the same sample are listed, as sequenced in a study of blood T cell repertoires in COVID-19. TCRdb keeps only in-frame clones here, not all; method: immunoSEQ multiplex PCR. The sample consists of roughly 400,000 clones, approximately 90% of them appearing once. Sequencing was performed on PBMCs or T cells enriched from blood (not recorded which). The receptors come from a woman between 18 and 30 years old who had been exposed to COVID-19.

CDR3 region: CASSEQQGSQHF. As DNA, the CDR3 is TGTGCCAGTAGTGAACAACAGGGGTCCCAGCATTTT. The rearrangement uses TRBV19 and TRBJ1-5, with 7 bases aligning to TRBD1. Germline V gene sequence: CDR1 LNHDA, CDR2 SQIVND (reference sequence). The V segment lost 5 bases and the J segment 11 bases; nucleotides outside the gene matches: 6. This CDR3 region has 12 residues.

The CDR3 region is CASKLSWTGRIYEQYF. CDR3 sequence (DNA): TGTGCCAGCAAACTAAGTTGGACAGGGAGAATTTACGAGCAGTACTTC. This rearrangement joins TRBV27 to TRBJ2-7, with 8 bases that match TRBD1. Germline assignment: CDR1 MNHEY and CDR2 SMNVEV (reference sequence). V was pared by 7 bases and J by 4 bases, with 15 bases of the junction left unmatched. This CDR3 has 16 amino acids.

V is TRBV6-2 or TRBV6-3 and J is TRBJ2-7; 11 positions match TRBD2. Germline V gene data show CDR1 as MNHEY and CDR2 as SVGEGT. The CDR3 is made up of 14 amino acids. The junction had 3 bases not matched to a gene; V was cut back by 6 bases and J by 2 bases. CDR3 loop: CASSETSGTYEQYF. For the CDR3, the DNA is TGTGCCAGCAGCGAGACTAGCGGGACCTACGAGCAGTACTTC.

This chain joins TRBV2 and TRBJ2-3; D not certain. This CDR3 is 15 amino acids long. Germline lookup yields CDR1 SNHLY and CDR2 FYNNEI. V lost 1 base to trimming and J lost 5 bases, with 13 bases between them. The CDR3 nucleotides read TGTGCCAGCAGTGAAGGTGCGTTCAACCAAGATACGCAGTATTTT. This sequence encodes CASSEGAFNQDTQYF.

The rearrangement joins TRBV3-1 (or the pseudogene TRBV3-2) to TRBJ2-7, with D tentatively TRBD1 (5 bases). Germline V lookup: CDR1 LGHDT, CDR2 YNNKEL (reference sequence). The CDR3 consists of 15 residues. Trimming pared 4 bases from V and 4 bases from J, leaving 17 bases between. The CDR3 here is CASSPALGLRYEQYF. In DNA form, the CDR3 reads TGTGCCAGCAGCCCGGCCCTGGGGCTCCGATACGAGCAGTACTTC.

This sequence joins TRBV5-6 and TRBJ2-6; 9 bases are shared with TRBD1. Per germline, CDR1 SGHDT and CDR2 YYEEEE. CDR3 length: 19 residues. Trimming took 0 bases from V and 1 from J; bases not matched to a gene: 8. The chain's CDR3 is CASSLGGTGTPSGANVLTF. The CDR3 DNA reads TGTGCCAGCAGCTTGGGTGGGACAGGGACTCCTTCTGGGGCCAACGTCCTGACTTTC. Full variable domain (missing parts from reference TRBV5-6 and TRBJ2-6): DAGVTQSPTHLIKTRGQQVTLRCSPKSGHDTVSWYQQALGQGPQFIFQYYEEEERQRGNFPDRFSGHQFPNYSSELNVNALLLGDSALYLCASSLGGTGTPSGANVLTFGAGSRLTVL.

The chain has TRBV14 and TRBJ1-1; 12 bases are shared with TRBD1. Looked up from germline, CDR1 is SGHDN and CDR2 is FVKESK. The V and J ends lost 4 bases and 5 bases, in that order; junction bases with no gene match: 5. The CDR3 is made up of 15 amino acids. CDR3 loop: CASSRDRGLRTEAFF. The CDR3 coding sequence is TGTGCCAGCAGCCGGGACAGGGGGCTGCGGACTGAAGCTTTCTTT.

The V gene is TRBV3-1 (or the pseudogene TRBV3-2), the J gene TRBJ1-1; 9 bases map to TRBD1. Trimming at V came to 1 base and at J to 3 bases, leaving 3 bases not matched to a gene. Germline loops: CDR1 LGHDT, CDR2 YNNKEL (reference sequence). The CDR3 sequence is 15 residues long. The CDR3 DNA is TGTGCCAGCAGCCAAGCCTGGACAGGGGACACTGAAGCTTTCTTT. Amino acid sequence: CASSQAWTGDTEAFF.

The J gene is TRBJ2-7, the V gene TRBV7-2; maybe TRBD2 (6 bases). Per the germline V gene, CDR1 is SGHTA and CDR2 is FQGNSA. The CDR3 is made up of 14 amino acids. V shed 2 bases and J shed 2 bases, with 10 bases lying between them. In DNA, the CDR3 is TGTGCCAGCAGCTTACTTAGCGGCCCCTACGAGCAGTACTTC. Translated: CASSLLSGPYEQYF.

This clone was seen a few times. The J gene is TRBJ1-5, the V gene TRBV19, with D unclear. This CDR3 is built from 14 residues. Germline V gene lookup returns CDR1 LNHDA and CDR2 SQIVND (reference sequence). With 10 bases removed from V and 4 bases from J, the gap between germline ends came to 17 bases. For the CDR3, the DNA is TGTGCCACCACTTACGCTTATTTTAATCAGCCCCAGCATTTT. The encoded protein is CATTYAYFNQPQHF.

The DNA of the CDR3 is TGTGCCAGCAGCGACACGTTATACTATGGCTACACCTTC. Its translation is CASSDTLYYGYTF. V and J are TRBV12-3 or TRBV12-4 and TRBJ1-2, with D unclear. The CDR3 runs 13 residues. Trimming left V 6 bases short and J 3 bases short, with 11 bases between.

This clone was observed a single time. The CDR3 loop is CASSPQDYQPQHF. The CDR3 DNA sequence: TGTGCCAGCTCACCACAGGACTATCAGCCCCAGCATTTT. The genes are TRBV18 and TRBJ1-5, with D unresolved. Germline V CDR1 and CDR2: KGHSH, LQKENI. The CDR3 covers 13 residues. V dropped 1 base and J dropped 5 bases, with 6 bases sitting between them.

The chain links TRBV6-6 to TRBJ2-2, with D possibly being TRBD1 or TRBD2 (9 bases each). Trimming took off 5 bases at V and 3 bases at J, with 25 bases between the two ends. This CDR3 is 19 amino acids long. The germline CDR1 and CDR2 sequences are MNHNY and SVGAGI (reference sequence). The CDR3 region has the DNA TGTGCCAGCAGTCAAACCGGGACAGGGCAGCGGGAGGACACCGGGGAGCTGTTTTTT. It yields the protein CASSQTGTGQREDTGELFF.

V usage is TRBV11-2 and J usage is TRBJ2-7; 7 nucleotides agree with TRBD2. Germline trimming cut 3 bases from V and 9 bases from J; bases unmatched to any gene: 17. The germline gives CDR1 SGHAT, CDR2 FQNNGV. The CDR3 sequence is 16 residues long. The CDR3 nucleotides are TGTGCCAGCAGCTTCAATATTCGGAGACTAGCTGAGCGGCAGTACTTC. Its protein is CASSFNIRRLAERQYF.

CDR3 coding DNA: TGTGCCAGCAGCCAAGATTTAAGTCGGGGGGCCGAGGGCTACACCTTC. Residues: CASSQDLSRGAEGYTF. This chain joins TRBV3-1 (or the pseudogene TRBV3-2) and TRBJ1-2; tentative D call: TRBD1 (6 bases). Trimming pared 0 bases from V and 8 bases from J, leaving 19 bases between. The germline gives CDR1 LGHDT, CDR2 YNNKEL (reference sequence). The CDR3 runs 16 residues.

V is TRBV9 and J is TRBJ1-4; D is unresolved. The V gene lost 5 bases and the J gene lost 3 bases, with 11 bases spanning the gap. CDR3 length: 14 amino acids. From germline, CDR1 is SGDLS and CDR2 YYNGEE. The CDR3 nucleotides are TGTGCCAGCAGTCGCTACGGGGCTAATGAAAAACTGTTTTTT. Translating gives CASSRYGANEKLFF.

The V gene is TRBV5-8, the J gene TRBJ1-5; D possibly corresponds to TRBD1 (6 bases). With 4 bases removed from V and 3 bases from J, the gap between germline ends came to 14 bases. Germline CDR1 is SGHTS and CDR2 is YDEGEE. CDR3 length: 15 residues. The CDR3 bases are TGTGCCAGCAGCAGAGGGACACACACCAATCAGCCCCAGCATTTT. Its protein is CASSRGTHTNQPQHF.

This chain connects TRBV7-9 to TRBJ1-5; D unresolved. This CDR3 spans 14 amino acids. Germline CDR1 and CDR2: SEHNR and FQNEAQ (reference sequence). V lost 1 base and J 6 bases, leaving 10 bases between the germline ends. In DNA, the CDR3 is TGTGCCAGCAGCTTAGGGGCAGTGGGTCAGCCCCAGCATTTT. Its protein is CASSLGAVGQPQHF.

The CDR3 DNA reads as TGTGCCAGCAGTCCGGAGCGGGAGGCAAGAAACATTCAGTACTTC. It specifies CASSPEREARNIQYF. The gene calls are TRBV28 and TRBJ2-4, with 9 bases matching TRBD2. This CDR3 is 15 amino acids long. V lost 5 bases to trimming and J lost 6 bases; unmatched junction nucleotides: 8. Germline V gene data show CDR1 as MDHEN and CDR2 as SYDVKM.

This clone was seen only once. This sequence joins TRBV28 and TRBJ1-5; D remains unclear. CDR1 MDHEN and CDR2 SYDVKM come from the germline V gene. Trimming cost V 5 bases and J 6 bases, with 11 bases left between them. There are 13 residues in the CDR3. CDR3 sequence: CASSVRDPQPQHF. The CDR3 coding sequence is TGTGCCAGCAGTGTCCGGGATCCTCAGCCCCAGCATTTT.

The rearrangement uses TRBV7-6 and TRBJ2-1, with TRBD2 identical over 9 bases. V lost 2 bases, J lost 9 bases, and 20 bases stayed unmatched. Germline loops: CDR1 SGHVS, CDR2 FNYEAQ. CDR3 length equals 19 residues. The CDR3 is CASSLYSGSWKGTHGEQFF. The CDR3 DNA sequence: TGTGCCAGCAGCTTATATAGCGGGAGTTGGAAGGGCACACACGGTGAGCAGTTCTTC. Full variable domain (outside the CDR3, taken from reference TRBV7-6 and TRBJ2-1): GAGVSQSPRYKVTKRGQDVALRCDPISGHVSLYWYRQALGQGPEFLTYFNYEAQQDKSGLPNDRFSAERPEGSISTLTIQRTEQRDSAMYRCASSLYSGSWKGTHGEQFFGPGTRLTVL.

This chain links TRBV6-5 with TRBJ2-7; D gene uncertain. This CDR3 has 12 amino acids. Trimming removed 5 bases at V and 10 bases at J, with 15 bases between. The germline CDR1 and CDR2 sequences are MNHEY and SVGAGI. Written as DNA, the CDR3 is TGTGCCAGCAGTAACGTATTGAGTCCTCAGTACTTC. It codes for CASSNVLSPQYF.

This chain connects TRBV28 to TRBJ1-1, with D tentatively TRBD1 (5 bases). Germline loops: CDR1 MDHEN, CDR2 SYDVKM. The CDR3 has 15 amino acids. V lost 2 bases and J 3 bases, leaving 13 bases between the germline ends. CDR3 coding DNA: TGTGCCAGCAGTTTAAGGGGCATCCTGGACACTGAAGCTTTCTTT. Protein sequence: CASSLRGILDTEAFF.

The CDR3 loop is CASSLGRVAGNNEQFF. For the CDR3, the DNA is TGTGCCAGCAGCTTAGGGCGGGTAGCGGGAAACAATGAGCAGTTCTTC. The J gene is TRBJ2-1, the V gene TRBV7-7; 8 nucleotides match TRBD2. This CDR3 contains 16 residues. The ends lost 1 base at V and 5 bases at J; junction bases unmatched: 7. The V gene's germline CDR1 is SSHAT and CDR2 FNYEAQ (reference sequence).

The chain links TRBV27 to TRBJ2-2, with 10 bases lining up with TRBD1. V was clipped by 4 bases and J by 3 bases; unmatched bases: 5. CDR1 MNHEY and CDR2 SMNVEV come from the germline V gene (reference sequence). The CDR3 runs to 16 residues. This chain's CDR3 is CASSSSGQGYTGELFF. Written as DNA, the CDR3 is TGTGCCAGCAGTTCGTCGGGACAGGGGTACACCGGGGAGCTGTTTTTT.

The chain is built from TRBV24-1 and TRBJ2-6, with 7 nucleotides matching TRBD1. The V gene end was trimmed by 3 bases and the J gene end by 0 bases; junction bases not matched to a gene: 4. The CDR3 is 17 residues long. Germline CDR1 and CDR2: KGHDR and SFDVKD. The CDR3 is CATSDPDRDSGANVLTF. For the CDR3, the DNA is TGTGCCACCAGTGATCCAGACAGGGACTCTGGGGCCAACGTCCTGACTTTC.

V gene TRBV5-1 combines with J gene TRBJ2-7; 10 nucleotides match TRBD2. Trimming took 7 bases from V and 6 from J; bases not matched to a gene: 16. Germline V gene sequence: CDR1 SGHRS, CDR2 YFSETQ. CDR3 length: 16 amino acids. The CDR3 loop is CASLEASGGLVTEQYF. CDR3 bases: TGCGCCAGCCTCGAGGCTAGCGGGGGCCTGGTTACCGAGCAGTACTTC.

The CDR3, as DNA: TGTGCCAGTAGCCCCAAGGAGCAGGGGTCACCCCTCCACTTT. Translating gives CASSPKEQGSPLHF. This chain uses TRBV19 with TRBJ1-6; possible D gene TRBD1, 6 bases. V lost 6 bases and J 10 bases, leaving 16 bases between the germline ends. CDR1 and CDR2 (germline): LNHDA, SQIVND (reference sequence). The CDR3 covers 14 residues.

The gene calls are TRBV19 and TRBJ2-2; tentative D call: TRBD1 (6 bases). Germline V gene lookup returns CDR1 LNHDA and CDR2 SQIVND (reference sequence). The CDR3 loop spans 16 amino acids. Trimming cost V 6 bases and J 0 bases, with 14 bases left between them. This chain's CDR3 is CASSPSGHPNTGELFF. Written as DNA, the CDR3 is TGTGCCAGTAGCCCCTCGGGACACCCGAACACCGGGGAGCTGTTTTTT.

This clone was found once. The gene calls are TRBV28 and TRBJ2-7; the D gene is possibly TRBD1 (6 bases). CDR1 and CDR2 (germline): MDHEN, SYDVKM. V lost 4 bases, J lost 6 bases, and 19 bases lay in between. The CDR3 spans 15 residues. CDR3 sequence reads: CASSSRPPLGAEQYF. The CDR3 DNA follows: TGTGCCAGCAGTTCGCGGCCCCCTCTGGGGGCCGAGCAGTACTTC.

V gene TRBV12-3 or TRBV12-4 combines with J gene TRBJ1-2, with 7 bases aligning to TRBD1. This CDR3 is 13 amino acids long. The junction had 5 bases not matched to a gene; V was cut back by 6 bases and J by 4 bases. The CDR3 bases are TGTGCCAGCAGAAGGGACAGCGCCTATGGCTACACCTTC. Translation: CASRRDSAYGYTF.